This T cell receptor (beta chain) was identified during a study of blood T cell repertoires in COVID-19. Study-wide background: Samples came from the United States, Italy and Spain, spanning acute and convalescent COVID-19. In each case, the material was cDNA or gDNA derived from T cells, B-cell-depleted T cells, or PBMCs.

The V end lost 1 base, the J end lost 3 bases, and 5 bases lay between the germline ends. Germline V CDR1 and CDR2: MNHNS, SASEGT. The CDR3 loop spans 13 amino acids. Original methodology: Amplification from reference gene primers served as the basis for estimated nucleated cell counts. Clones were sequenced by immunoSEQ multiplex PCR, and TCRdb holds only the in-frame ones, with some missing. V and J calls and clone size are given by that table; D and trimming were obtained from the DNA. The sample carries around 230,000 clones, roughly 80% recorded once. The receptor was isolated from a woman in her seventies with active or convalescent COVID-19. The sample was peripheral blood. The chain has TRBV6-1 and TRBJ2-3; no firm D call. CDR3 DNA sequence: TGTGCCAGCAGTGAAGGGCAGACAGATACGCAGTATTTT. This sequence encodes CASSEGQTDTQYF.